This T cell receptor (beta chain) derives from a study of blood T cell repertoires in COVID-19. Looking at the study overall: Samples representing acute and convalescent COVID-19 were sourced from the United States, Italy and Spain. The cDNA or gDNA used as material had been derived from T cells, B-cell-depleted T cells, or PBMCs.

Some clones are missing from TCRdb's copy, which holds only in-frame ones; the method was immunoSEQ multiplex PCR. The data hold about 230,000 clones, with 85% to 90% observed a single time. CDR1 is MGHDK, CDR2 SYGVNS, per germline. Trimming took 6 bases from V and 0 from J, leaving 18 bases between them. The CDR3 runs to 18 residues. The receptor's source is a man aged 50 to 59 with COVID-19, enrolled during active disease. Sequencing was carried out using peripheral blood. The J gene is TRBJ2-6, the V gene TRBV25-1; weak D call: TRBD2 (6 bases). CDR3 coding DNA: TGTGCCAGCAGCCTCTCCGGGTGGGGGGACTCTGGGGCCAACGTCCTGACTTTC. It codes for CASSLSGWGDSGANVLTF.